This T cell receptor beta chain is drawn from a study of blood T cells in healthy people across ages. Study-level points and caveats: Whereas aged donors had fewer naive CD4+ cells, long-lived donors had more of them and higher diversity. It was not possible, with unsorted PBMCs, to conclusively compare naive and antigen-experienced cells.

Points on this clonotype: Its antigen is unknown.

V dropped 4 bases and J dropped 8 bases, with 12 bases sitting between them. CDR3 length: 13 amino acids. Germline V gene data show CDR1 as SGHAT and CDR2 as FQNNGV. Every donor gave approximately 10 milliliters of peripheral blood. It was with a sample-barcoded 5' primer and a J-beta primer mix that a second PCR of roughly 7 to 11 cycles was run. TCRdb reprocessed the 5' RACE reads via MiXCR and lists one record per CDR3 protein. The data contain 920,000 or so distinct CDR3 sequences, 40% to 50% of them singletons. This chain links TRBV11-2 with TRBJ1-5; D remains unclear. The clonotype originates from a woman in her sixties in good health. The sequencing sample was made of blood. CDR3 sequence: CASSYKLTEPQHF. The CDR3 DNA follows: TGTGCCAGCAGCTATAAGCTCACGGAGCCCCAGCATTTT.